This is a list of T cell receptor beta chains from one sample in a study of cytomegalovirus exposure and HLA in healthy donors. Only in-frame clones appear in the TCRdb table, and some are missing; sequencing was by immunoSEQ multiplex PCR. The table includes around 150,000 clones, about 78% detected once. Sequencing was performed on PBMCs. All receptors derive from a man aged 18 to 29 in good health and CMV-seronegative. Each CDR3 is given with its conserved first and last residue.

V | CDR3
TRBV28 | CASSWDNRPPYEQYF
TRBV11-3 | CASSPMGTGYRETQYF
TRBV20-1 | CSLDPDNEQFF
TRBV6-5 | CASSYAGRGYGYTF
TRBV27 | CASSSFPTTATRGYTF
TRBV29-1 | CSVEGTGPYEQYF
TRBV7-2 | CASSLAGVAGDTDTQYF
TRBV7-3 | CASSLELVAKNIQYF
TRBV6-4 | CASRTGRLLNQPQHF
TRBV5-1 | CASSFEAATLYGYTF
TRBV4-1 | CASSHVAGSYEQYF
TRBV11-2 | CASSPRQANGYTF
TRBV5-4 | CASSPRGQNEKLFF
TRBV14 | CASSQEPYSGELFF
TRBV9 | CASSTGLSSYNEQFF
TRBV6-6 | CASSYSSTGTGEQYF
TRBV5-4 | CASSDPEVSGYEQYF
TRBV6-5 | CASRQLAGGYNEQFF
TRBV7-8 | CASSLVRVGYEQYF
TRBV27 | CASSLSYGTNEKLFF
TRBV30 | CAWSSGLARYNEQFF
TRBV5-1 | CASSLSPTSGGELFF
TRBV2 | CASSAFEQYF
TRBV6-5 | CASMRLAGADTQYF
TRBV7-9 | CASSATGKSTDTQYF
TRBV6-1 | CASSGTGSSMGNQPQHF
TRBV11-2 | CASSLATGQGETQYF
TRBV5-4 | CASSLLNPADTQYF
TRBV7-2 | CASSRTNTGIPDTQYF
TRBV5-1 | CASSPGTSGGAIGNEQFF
TRBV28 | CASGLTGEQYF
TRBV7-8 | CASSYGQGRQYGYTF
TRBV12-2 | CASRQRDRRISSPLHF
TRBV6-1 | CASSPGERTEAFF
TRBV5-4 | CASSGGTGLYGYTF
TRBV6-5 | CASRDGTGVNEQFF
TRBV4-1 | CASSATSGTDTQYF
TRBV30 | CAWNRDFQNTEAFF
TRBV7-2 | CASRDGWGGYEQYF
TRBV7-3 | CASSRMGASGSQGGEQFF
TRBV28 | CASSLVRVGAYYGYTF
TRBV9 | CASSVERVWGGDEQFF
TRBV2 | CASRLQGAADTQYF
TRBV5-4 | CASSPLGQGEMVTYNEQFF
TRBV9 | CASSPTINQGGEKLFF
TRBV19 | CASSITGLGGYEQYF
TRBV11-3 | CASSKDRATNEKLFF
TRBV2 | CASSESSGANEQFF
TRBV5-1 | CASMERTGNEKLFF
TRBV19 | CASDKLVSNQPQHF
TRBV5-4 | CASSLVAGPQETQYF
TRBV5-1 | CASSFVGVTNEKLFF
TRBV4-1 | CASSQDYPPSTGFSSTDTQYF
TRBV7-6 | CASSNRETDTQYF